This T cell receptor beta chain was profiled in a study of blood T cell repertoires in COVID-19. Trimming left V 6 bases short and J 7 bases short, with 18 bases between. Per germline, CDR1 MDHEN and CDR2 SYDVKM. The CDR3 is 14 amino acids. Only in-frame clones appear in the TCRdb table, and some are missing; sequencing was by immunoSEQ multiplex PCR. The sample holds a few hundred thousand clones, around 90% seen once. V and J are TRBV28 and TRBJ1-1, with unresolved D. The clonotype originates from a woman between 25 and 40 years old with COVID-19, enrolled during active disease. Sequencing was performed on peripheral blood. CDR3 DNA sequence: TGTGCCAGCAGAAGCGGACGGTCCCCCTTTGAAGCTTTCTTT. It yields the protein CASRSGRSPFEAFF.